This note documents a single T cell receptor beta chain sequence. The antigen remains undetermined. The sample belongs to a study of cytomegalovirus exposure and HLA in healthy donors. Study context: HLA-typed donors were the source of 86 million or so unique TCRs held in an early data release. Findings and limits, study-wide: A likely sequencing artifact accounted for one observed cluster of highly shared sequence variants. Diagnosis of cytomegalovirus status made by the classifier reportedly showed high specificity and sensitivity.

Primers included in the PCR were 60 Vbeta and 13 Jbeta primers. TCRdb's copy holds only in-frame clones and misses some; the assay was immunoSEQ multiplex PCR. There are over 100,000 clones in the sample; 66% occur only once, and about 1.5% lies in the top ten. V was cut by 8 bases and J by 5 bases, with 21 bases left in between. Germline-derived CDR1 and CDR2 are WNHNN and SYGVQD (reference sequence). This CDR3 has 15 amino acids. Sequenced: PBMCs. This sequence originates from a man younger than 35 in good health and CMV-seronegative. The chain is built from TRBV10-1 and TRBJ1-2; tentative D call: TRBD1 (5 bases). The CDR3, as DNA: TGCGCCAGCGACCCAGTAACCGACGGGGGGTATGGCTACACCTTC. This sequence encodes CASDPVTDGGYGYTF.